These T cell receptor beta chains were read from a single sample in a study of vaccination and CD4 T cells after COVID-19. The antigens these receptors bind are not known. Each CDR3 protein is one row after TCRdb ran MiXCR on the PCR reads. The data contain some 12,000 distinct CDR3 sequences, roughly half of them singletons. Sequencing was carried out using CD4+ T cells from blood, cultured in vitro. Receptor source: a human donor who had recovered from COVID-19. Each CDR3 is given with its conserved first and last residue. The D gene is left open where the match is weak. Some rows have no size entry. The others give once, few or many, or a class for an expanded clone.

J gene	clone size	D gene	V gene	CDR3 length	CDR3 protein	CDR3 DNA
TRBJ2-1	-	-	TRBV10-3	15	CAISITSEGGAEQFF	TGTGCCATCAGTATTACTAGTGAGGGAGGCGCTGAGCAGTTCTTC
TRBJ2-6	few	-	TRBV2	14	CASSRISGANVLTF	TGTGCCAGCAGCCGGATCTCTGGGGCCAACGTCCTGACTTTC
TRBJ2-3	-	TRBD2	TRBV29-1	14	CSVGTSGRADTQYF	TGCAGCGTTGGGACTAGCGGGAGGGCAGATACGCAGTATTTT
TRBJ1-4	-	-	TRBV7-9	15	CASSWHRETNEKLFF	TGTGCCAGCAGCTGGCACAGGGAGACTAATGAAAAACTGTTTTTT
TRBJ1-1	once	-	TRBV5-1	16	CASSPSGRAADTEAFF	TGCGCCAGCAGCCCCTCGGGAAGGGCGGCGGACACTGAAGCTTTCTTT
TRBJ2-1	-	-	TRBV12-5	11	CASGLYNEQFF	TGTGCTAGTGGCCTCTACAATGAGCAGTTCTTC
TRBJ2-5	-	TRBD1	TRBV5-1	15	CASSFGQGQGETQYF	TGCGCCAGCAGCTTTGGACAGGGACAGGGAGAGACCCAGTACTTC
TRBJ2-7	once	-	TRBV20-1	12	CSASPLVAEQYF	TGCAGTGCTAGTCCGCTAGTAGCCGAGCAGTACTTC
TRBJ2-5	-	TRBD2	TRBV15	15	CATSYTGGGQETQYF	TGTGCCACCAGCTACACGGGGGGTGGGCAAGAGACCCAGTACTTC
TRBJ2-5	few	TRBD2	TRBV30	14	CAWSAGLAGETQYF	TGTGCCTGGAGTGCAGGACTAGCGGGAGAGACCCAGTACTTC
TRBJ1-6	-	-	TRBV27	13	CASRDYSGSPLHF	TGTGCCAGCCGGGACTACTCTGGGTCACCCCTCCACTTT
TRBJ2-1	-	TRBD2	TRBV30	22	CAWSSKRGGRVMGLAAHNEQFF	TGTGCCTGGAGCTCCAAAAGGGGAGGGAGAGTTATGGGACTAGCAGCCCACAATGAGCAGTTCTTC
TRBJ1-1	-	-	TRBV2	15	CASSASNLENTEAFF	TGTGCCAGCAGTGCAAGCAATCTAGAGAACACTGAAGCTTTCTTT
TRBJ2-2	few	-	TRBV7-3	15	CASSQEGSSTGELFF	TGTGCCAGCAGCCAGGAGGGGTCGAGCACCGGGGAGCTGTTTTTT
TRBJ2-1	-	-	TRBV11-2	14	CASSRPTSFNEQFF	TGTGCCAGCAGCCGACCAACTAGCTTCAATGAGCAGTTCTTC
TRBJ1-2	few	-	TRBV24-1	14	CATSGRTVEYGYTF	TGTGCCACCAGTGGGAGGACAGTGGAGTATGGCTACACCTTC
TRBJ1-4	few	-	TRBV6-5	15	CASSYSRGDWEKLFF	TGTGCCAGCAGTTACTCCAGGGGAGATTGGGAAAAACTGTTTTTT
TRBJ2-5	-	TRBD1	TRBV18	14	CASSRTGEEETQYF	TGTGCCAGCTCACGGACAGGGGAGGAAGAGACCCAGTACTTC
TRBJ2-7	-	TRBD2	TRBV5-1	16	CASSLGTSGFSYEQYF	TGCGCCAGCAGCTTGGGGACTAGCGGGTTTTCCTACGAGCAGTACTTC
TRBJ2-5	-	TRBD2	TRBV28	16	CASSISAGAAQETQYF	TGTGCCAGCAGTATTTCAGCGGGAGCGGCCCAAGAGACCCAGTACTTC